The present entry profiles one T cell receptor beta chain with its context. The sample belongs to a study of blood T cell repertoires in COVID-19. On the study more broadly: The origin of the acute and convalescent COVID-19 samples was the United States, Italy and Spain. The analysed material was cDNA or gDNA that came from T cells, B-cell-depleted T cells, or PBMCs.

The CDR3 has 14 residues. Germline V lookup: CDR1 GTSNPN, CDR2 SVGIG (reference sequence). The V gene lost 1 base and the J gene lost 3 bases, with 12 bases spanning the gap. In the original analysis: Scientists estimated how many nucleated cells there were by amplifying reference gene primers. The assay was immunoSEQ multiplex PCR, and TCRdb's table has in-frame clones only and misses some. V and J calls plus clone size are reproduced from that table; the DNA served to infer D and trimming. The profile shows around 67,000 clones, about 81% of them singletons. The clonotype originates from a human donor in a cohort sampled during active COVID-19. The chain couples TRBV30 to TRBJ2-5; D is unresolved. What was sequenced was peripheral blood. CDR3 sequence (DNA): TGTGCCTGGAGTGGGCCTGTAGCAGAAGAGACCCAGTACTTC. The encoded protein is CAWSGPVAEETQYF.